This T cell receptor beta chain appears in the sequencing data of a study of T cell responses to AZD1222 COVID-19 vaccine. Whole-study context: Pooled together were second doses at about 4 or about 12 weeks. Study results and limitations: The donors showed a predominance of white British ancestry and of females, with possible underestimation of clonal diversity. Researchers report vaccine-associated CD4 TCRs spanning spike, with dominance at 160-218 and 743-854. Reportedly, nearly half the spike-specific TCRs target unmutated variant regions.

Worth noting for this clone: Its target is not known.

V lost 3 bases to trimming and J lost 5 bases; unmatched junction nucleotides: 6. Germline V gene sequence: CDR1 MNHEY, CDR2 SMNVEV (reference sequence). The CDR3 is 14 residues long. Measured with immunoSEQ multiplex PCR; TCRdb has only the in-frame clones, and not every one. This table holds more than 75,000 clones, nearly 90% found once. The chain carries TRBV27 and TRBJ2-5; 7 nucleotides line up with TRBD1. The receptor's source is an adult in good health. Here the sequenced sample was peripheral blood, taken on day 0 of AZD1222 vaccination. The CDR3 DNA follows: TGTGCCAGCAGTTTGACAGGGTTTAGCGAGACCCAGTACTTC. Amino acid sequence: CASSLTGFSETQYF.